The 5 T cell receptor beta chains given below trace back to one sample, sequenced in a study of blood T cell repertoires in COVID-19. The protocol was immunoSEQ multiplex PCR, while the TCRdb copy is restricted to in-frame clones and leaves out a portion. The sample yields around 220,000 clones, 65% to 90% seen once. Sequencing was performed on peripheral blood. The receptors derive from a woman aged 80 or older with active or convalescent COVID-19.

The chain is built from TRBV19 and TRBJ2-6; tentatively, D is TRBD1 (7 bases). This CDR3 contains 17 residues. Germline V gives CDR1 LNHDA, CDR2 SQIVND (reference sequence). V lost 4 bases, J lost 0 bases, and 13 bases lay in between. This chain's CDR3 is CASSSQGGISGANVLTF. The CDR3 DNA sequence: TGTGCCAGTAGTAGTCAGGGGGGAATCTCTGGGGCCAACGTCCTGACTTTC.

This clone was observed once. The gene calls are TRBV19 and TRBJ2-1, with TRBD2 as a possible D gene (5 bases). Germline V lookup: CDR1 LNHDA, CDR2 SQIVND (reference sequence). The CDR3 consists of 15 residues. V was trimmed by 2 bases and J by 6 bases, leaving 14 bases between them. The CDR3 DNA follows: TGTGCCAGTAGTATAAACGGGGATACCGTCAATGAGCAGTTCTTC. This encodes CASSINGDTVNEQFF.

To note about this clone: Other DNA variants within this sample encode the same CDR3. The gene calls are TRBV5-1 and TRBJ2-4, with 8 bases fitting TRBD1. Trimming removed 0 bases from V and 7 bases from J; junction bases left unmatched: 6. The germline CDR1 and CDR2 sequences are SGHRS and YFSETQ. This CDR3 has 15 amino acids. The chain's CDR3 is CASSLVGQGVNIQYF. CDR3 bases: TGCGCCAGCAGCTTGGTTGGACAGGGAGTGAACATTCAGTACTTC.

The chain carries TRBV18 and TRBJ2-7, with D maybe TRBD2 (5 bases). The length of the CDR3 is 15 residues. Germline V gene lookup returns CDR1 KGHSH and CDR2 LQKENI. Trimming took 5 bases from V and 1 from J, leaving 15 bases between them. CDR3 loop: CASSFTKTGSYEQYF. The CDR3 nucleotides read TGTGCCAGCTCATTTACAAAGACGGGGTCCTACGAGCAGTACTTC.

CDR3 region: CASSLDRPREQYF. The CDR3 bases are TGCGCCAGCAGCTTGGACAGGCCAAGGGAGCAGTACTTC. The chain links TRBV5-1 to TRBJ2-7; possible D gene TRBD1, 5 bases. The CDR3 has 13 residues. The V gene lost 0 bases and the J gene lost 7 bases, with 11 bases spanning the gap. Germline assignment: CDR1 SGHRS and CDR2 YFSETQ.